This T cell receptor beta chain was captured by sequencing in a study of early T cells in non-severe SARS-CoV-2 infection. The CDR3 extends over 14 amino acids. Germline V gene sequence: CDR1 SGHAT, CDR2 FQNNGV. V was pared by 4 bases and J by 3 bases, with 13 bases between. Via MiXCR, TCRdb re-called the 5' RACE reads, giving one row per CDR3 protein. The sample yields 65,000 to 70,000 distinct CDR3 sequences, 9.5% to 15% seen once. The sequenced sample was whole blood. This receptor was identified in an adult who was a healthcare worker with PCR-confirmed SARS-CoV-2 infection or an uninfected control (not recorded which). This chain connects TRBV11-2 to TRBJ2-7; D gene uncertain. In nucleotides, the CDR3 is TGTGCCAGCAGCTCGGGTCGGCAGATCTACGAGCAGTACTTC. Its protein is CASSSGRQIYEQYF.